This T cell receptor beta chain stems from a study of cytomegalovirus exposure and HLA in healthy donors (dated by TCRdb to the late 2010s). Study-wide context: An earlier analysis of 587 of the donors reported under 300 Gb of sequence data and 95 million to 130 million unique TCR beta sequences obtained from roughly 170 million T cells. Roughly 300 gigabases of sequencing data and approximately 93 million unique TCR sequences were included in an early release covering about 700 HLA-typed donors. The genetic ancestry cluster associated with self-reported Caucasian donors included 81% of the 300 to 400 genotyped donors. The study was designed to test whether signatures of past pathogen exposure could be identified by cataloging public T cell receptors. The T cell repertoires of under 750 subjects were profiled by immunosequencing and related to cytomegalovirus serostatus. A separate validation cohort of approximately 130 different subjects was used in addition to the approximately 700-subject first cohort. To predict cytomegalovirus infection status, the study combined high-throughput TCR immunosequencing, statistical association of individual TCRs with disease status, and machine learning. A later analysis re-examined previously published TCR beta repertoires from over 500 donors and added high-resolution HLA genotyping to investigate patterns of TCR occurrence. Rather than using new phenotypic data, the later analysis identified candidate immune exposures from TCR beta sequences and from how often those sequences occurred across donors. To decide whether each TCR beta V gene segment behaved as functional or pseudogenic, an earlier analysis of 587 of the donors relied on high-throughput TCR beta sequencing. Donor age, sex, ethnicity and CMV serostatus were collected together with the repertoire data. A later genetic analysis used genome-wide SNP genotypes for about 60% of the roughly 700 donors, treating that subset as a discovery cohort. Every discovery cohort repertoire had been produced on one sequencing platform. HLA typing covered class I and class II loci at four-digit resolution. The number of donors typed differed by locus, with 629-630 for A, B, C, DRB1 and DQB1, 522 for DQA1, some 570 for DPA1, and roughly 450 for DPB1. Roughly 5 DR-DQ haplotypes were handled as single units for association and clustering, since linkage in the cohort was strong. Across 398 genotyped donors of the cohort, an average of 235,054 unique TCR beta nucleotide sequences per donor were sequenced, and about a sixth of those sequences were non-productive.

In total, approximately 690 healthy bone marrow donors made up the cohort. At the time of sampling, every cohort member was nominally healthy, though immune exposures that went unrecorded were likely present. The donor was CMV seronegative and belonged to the group of 350 or so seronegative cohort members. A peripheral blood sample was provided by each donor, and peripheral blood mononuclear cells were used for TCR beta sequencing. Genomic DNA extraction from the blood cell samples was performed with the Qiagen DNeasy Blood Extraction Kit. The investigation overall reported the following: Broadly in line with IMGT annotations, most TCR beta V segments showed up in productive rearrangements about 90% or about 30% of the time in an earlier analysis of a few hundred of the donors. According to a later genetic analysis, donors in an Asian-associated ancestry cluster had fewer N-insertions in productive TCRs than the roughly 660-donor mean. In a later analysis, most CMV-associated TCR beta chains were found to appear HLA-restricted, with HLA associations seemingly driven largely by CMV exposure. A further reported finding was that TCR beta sequences accurately predicted the HLA-A and HLA-B alleles for most subjects in the first cohort. V-gene and J-gene trimming of TCR beta chains was associated with a missense DCLRE1C variant in a later genetic analysis, and the association was replicated in an independent cohort. Some IMGT-functional V segments, including TRBV6-2 and TRBV6-3, could not be distinguished by the 87-base-pair reads and were therefore excluded. Roughly uniform sequencing depth across donors was assumed in presence/absence analyses, although this assumption may not hold. In a later analysis, TCR association rates were found to vary across HLA loci, with the most associated TCRs seen for DRB1 alleles and the fewest for HLA-C alleles. A total of 150 to 200 TCR beta chains were listed by the study as associated with cytomegalovirus. Across donors, most TCR sequences were observed very rarely, whereas some public TCRs were present in many individuals. At a false discovery rate of 0.05, a later analysis linked roughly 17,000 TCR beta sequences to specific HLA alleles. Several of the top co-occurrence clusters appeared to be linked to parvovirus B19, influenza, CMV and Epstein-Barr virus, according to a later analysis. CMV serostatus was the only immune exposure information available for the cohort. Compared with equally common non-associated chains, HLA-associated TCR beta chains in a later analysis were more clonally expanded and had lower generation probabilities. The authors suggested that the approach could potentially be extended to other disease states and immunological phenotypes. Assigning TCR associations to individual alleles was difficult when HLA alleles, especially DR and DQ, strongly co-occurred. In this cohort, only TCR beta chains were sequenced, and detectable features were limited by the absence of alpha or paired-chain data. The classifier was reported to diagnose cytomegalovirus status with high specificity and sensitivity in both the original cohort and the validation cohort. In vitro tests confirmed that a few of the cytomegalovirus-associated TCR beta chains recognize cytomegalovirus antigens. A cluster of highly shared sequence variants was judged likely to be a technical artifact of the sequencing pipeline. Because counts were too low, 15 or so rarely observed V segments, including chromosome 9 orphons, were excluded from the earlier analysis of 587 of the donors. Because HLA typing was unavailable for some donors at each locus, only the typed subset was used in association tests. Linkage disequilibrium might explain the correlated functional status among segregating V segments, but an unknown experimental factor could not be ruled out.

Library construction relied on the immunoSEQ multiplex PCR assay. A mixture of 60 forward primers for TCR Vbeta segments and 13 reverse primers for TCR Jbeta segments was used in the multiplex PCR. Amplification of the CDR3 region of rearranged TCR beta genes was performed with a multiplex PCR assay on genomic DNA. The amplified TCR beta libraries were sequenced on the Illumina HiSeq System as 87-base-pair reads. From the authors' description of their analysis: A later analysis counted tens of millions of unique TCR beta chains across the approximately 700 repertoires, and 9 million to 14 million of these chains were shared by at least two donors. A nearest-neighbor algorithm error-corrected the raw reads and collapsed the reads into unique sequences, merging closely related sequences to remove PCR and sequencing errors. V, D and J gene segments were assigned by aligning CDR3 sequences to IMGT reference sequences. Each retained sequence needed at least a six-nucleotide match to both a V gene segment and a J gene segment. A rearrangement was called productive if the CDR3 had no stop codons and remained in frame with V and J, and every other rearrangement was called non-productive. CDR3 was defined by IMGT convention, running from the second conserved V-encoded cysteine to the conserved J-encoded phenylalanine. In an earlier analysis of around 600 of the donors, sequences lacking an unambiguous match to a single V gene segment were excluded. In an earlier analysis of approximately 550 of the donors, V segments were called functional above 56.7% productive rearrangements and were called segregating when the between-donor standard deviation exceeded 5%. A statistical classification framework was built to diagnose cytomegalovirus status from the catalog of TCR beta chain sequences. A later analysis assigned V and J genes by comparing TCR nucleotide sequences with IMGT/GENE-DB human TR gene sequences. Using the TCRdist pipeline, a later analysis assigned CDR3 sequences along with most-parsimonious VDJ recombination scenarios. A later analysis defined each TCR beta chain by its CDR3 amino acid sequence plus V-gene family, and excluded reads lacking a unique V-gene family. To address suspected cross-contamination and a sequencing artifact, a later analysis removed 592 highly shared, low-generation-probability nucleotide sequences. For each public chain, a later analysis derived a clonal expansion index from normalized ranks of inferred template counts within each repertoire. Generation probabilities in a later analysis came from a VDJ recombination model fitted to out-of-frame rearrangements, and those results were checked against IGoR. In a later analysis, TCR-TCR, TCR-HLA and TCR-CMV co-occurrence was scored with hypergeometric tests, and a repertoire-size bias correction was applied to TCR pairs. In a later analysis, false discovery rates were estimated by permuting HLA or CMV assignments 20 times. A later analysis grouped co-occurring TCRs with DBSCAN, adding TCRdist sequence similarity when clustering within HLA-allele-positive subsets. Repertoires with fewer than 30,000 or more than 120,000 public chains were left out of co-occurrence clustering, as were five repertoires with anomalous nucleotide sharing. Not all clones reach the TCRdb copy of this immuneACCESS table, which keeps in-frame sequences only. Checked studies attribute under half of the gap to unresolved V genes and leave the rest unexplained. V and J calls plus clone size are reproduced from that table; the DNA served to infer D and trimming. This sample holds hundreds of thousands of clones; approximately 85% were observed only once. Together, the top ten hold 0.2% to 0.25% of the sample.

CDR1 MNHEY and CDR2 SMNVEV are derived from the germline V gene (reference sequence). Inclusive of the bounding cysteine and phenylalanine, the CDR3 is 15 residues long. The read is trimmed to its CDR3 DNA, 45 bases read in frame from base 1. For this chain, trimming is 4 bases at the V end and 8 bases at the J end, and the number of junction bases without a gene match is 8. Concerning this clone: The clone's antigen remains unknown. Base qualities were left out, and no much larger clone turns up one base away.

The rearrangement joined TRBV27 to TRBJ2-1, and TRBD1 matches 10 of the central bases. The specimen was PBMCs. This receptor was obtained from a girl aged 2 to 10 in good health and CMV-seronegative. The CDR3 is CASSSDRGREDEQFF. The DNA sequence is as follows: TGTGCCAGCAGTTCCGACAGGGGGCGCGAAGATGAGCAGTTCTTC.